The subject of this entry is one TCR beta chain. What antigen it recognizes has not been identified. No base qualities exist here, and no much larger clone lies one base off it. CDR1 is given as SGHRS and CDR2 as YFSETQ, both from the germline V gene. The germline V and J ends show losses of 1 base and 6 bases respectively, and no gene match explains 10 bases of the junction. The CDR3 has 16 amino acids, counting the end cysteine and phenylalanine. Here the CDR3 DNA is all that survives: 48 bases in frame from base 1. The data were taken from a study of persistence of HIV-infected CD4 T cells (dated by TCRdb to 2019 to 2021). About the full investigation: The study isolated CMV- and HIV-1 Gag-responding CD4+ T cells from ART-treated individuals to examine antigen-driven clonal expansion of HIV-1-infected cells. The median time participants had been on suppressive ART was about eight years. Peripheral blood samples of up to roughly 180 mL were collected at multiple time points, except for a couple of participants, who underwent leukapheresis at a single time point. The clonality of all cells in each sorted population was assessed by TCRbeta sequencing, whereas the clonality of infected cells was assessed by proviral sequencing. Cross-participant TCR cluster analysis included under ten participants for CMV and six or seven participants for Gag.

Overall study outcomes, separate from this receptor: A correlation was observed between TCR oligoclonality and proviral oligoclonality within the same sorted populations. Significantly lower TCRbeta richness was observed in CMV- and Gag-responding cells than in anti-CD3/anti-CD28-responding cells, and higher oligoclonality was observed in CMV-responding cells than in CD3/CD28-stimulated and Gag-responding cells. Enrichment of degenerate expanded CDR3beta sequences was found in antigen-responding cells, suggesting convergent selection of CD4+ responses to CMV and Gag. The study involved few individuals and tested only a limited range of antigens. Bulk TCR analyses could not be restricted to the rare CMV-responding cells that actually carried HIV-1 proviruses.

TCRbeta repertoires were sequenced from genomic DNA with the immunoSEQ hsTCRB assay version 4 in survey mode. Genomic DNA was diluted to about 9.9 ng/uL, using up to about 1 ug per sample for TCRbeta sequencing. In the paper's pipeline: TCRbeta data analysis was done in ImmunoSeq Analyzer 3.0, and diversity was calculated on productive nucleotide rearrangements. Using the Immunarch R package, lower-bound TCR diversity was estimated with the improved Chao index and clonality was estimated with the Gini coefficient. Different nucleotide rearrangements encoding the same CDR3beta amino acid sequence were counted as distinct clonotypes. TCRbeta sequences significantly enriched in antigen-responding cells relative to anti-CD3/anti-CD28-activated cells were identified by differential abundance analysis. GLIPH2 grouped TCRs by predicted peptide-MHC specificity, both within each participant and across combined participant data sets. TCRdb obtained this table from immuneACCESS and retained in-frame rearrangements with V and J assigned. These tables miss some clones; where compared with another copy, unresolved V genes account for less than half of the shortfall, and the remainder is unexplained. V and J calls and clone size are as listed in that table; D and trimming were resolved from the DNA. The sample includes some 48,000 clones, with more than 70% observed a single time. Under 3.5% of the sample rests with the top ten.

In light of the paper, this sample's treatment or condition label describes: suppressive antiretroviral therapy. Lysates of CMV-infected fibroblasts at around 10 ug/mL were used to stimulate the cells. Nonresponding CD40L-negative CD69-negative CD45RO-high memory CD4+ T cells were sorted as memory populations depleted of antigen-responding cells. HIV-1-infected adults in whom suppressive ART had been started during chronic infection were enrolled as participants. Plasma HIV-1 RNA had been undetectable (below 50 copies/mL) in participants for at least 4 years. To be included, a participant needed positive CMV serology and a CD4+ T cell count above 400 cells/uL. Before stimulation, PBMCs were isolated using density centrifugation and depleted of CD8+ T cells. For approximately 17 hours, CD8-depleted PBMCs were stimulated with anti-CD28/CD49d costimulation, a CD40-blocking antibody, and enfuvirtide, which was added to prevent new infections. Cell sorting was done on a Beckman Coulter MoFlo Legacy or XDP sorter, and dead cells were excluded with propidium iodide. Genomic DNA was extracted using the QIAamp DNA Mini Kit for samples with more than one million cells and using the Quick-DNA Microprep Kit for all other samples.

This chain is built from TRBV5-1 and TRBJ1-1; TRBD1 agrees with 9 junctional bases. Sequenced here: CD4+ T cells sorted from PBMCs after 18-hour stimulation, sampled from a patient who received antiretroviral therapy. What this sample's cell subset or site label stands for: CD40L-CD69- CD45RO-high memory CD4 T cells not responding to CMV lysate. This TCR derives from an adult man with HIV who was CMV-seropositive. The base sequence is TGCGCCAGCAGCTTGAAGGGACAGGGTCTTCAAGCTGAAGCTTTCTTT. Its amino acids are CASSLKGQGLQAEAFF.